A single sample gave rise to the 30 T cell receptor beta chains below, sequenced in a study of blood T cell repertoires in COVID-19. Repertoires were generated with immunoSEQ multiplex PCR, while TCRdb's copy carries only in-frame clones and drops some. The sample contains about 55,000 clones, roughly 88% of which appear only once. Material for sequencing was peripheral blood. The receptor source for this set is a man older than 75 with acute or convalescent COVID-19.

The V and J genes are TRBV7-8 and TRBJ2-2; 11 positions match TRBD2. J gave up 6 bases and V 4 bases, and 7 bases lay outside the gene matches. The CDR3 covers 16 residues. Germline loops: CDR1 SGHVS, CDR2 FQNEAQ. CDR3 DNA: TGTGCCAGCAGCTCAAGGGGGACTAGCGGAGCCGGGGAGCTGTTTTTT. Translation gives CASSSRGTSGAGELFF.

About this clone: The junction shows a germline mismatch at one end, possibly a read error. This chain joins TRBV7-7 and TRBJ2-5; D may be TRBD2 (7 bases). Germline CDR1 is SSHAT and CDR2 is FNYEAQ (reference sequence). CDR3 size: 14 residues. Here the CDR3 DNA reads TGTGCTAGCAGCCGGGGGGCAGTCCAAGAGACCCAGTACTTC. Protein sequence: CASSRGAVQETQYF.

The V call is TRBV6-5, the J call TRBJ1-5, with no clear D. Germline lookup yields CDR1 MNHEY and CDR2 SVGAGI. V lost 5 bases and J lost 10, with 18 bases in between. This CDR3 is 14 amino acids long. The CDR3 bases are TGTGCCAGCAGTCCCGCCGGGAGCCGGGGACCCCAGCATTTT. Residues: CASSPAGSRGPQHF.

The chain couples TRBV11-2 to TRBJ1-6; a possible D gene is TRBD1 (6 bases). Trimming took 2 bases from V and 0 from J, leaving 8 bases between them. Germline values: CDR1 SGHAT, CDR2 FQNNGV. The CDR3 is made up of 16 amino acids. The CDR3 sequence is CASSLTGSSYNSPLHF. Written as DNA, the CDR3 is TGTGCCAGCAGCTTAACAGGGAGCTCCTATAATTCACCCCTCCACTTT.

This chain connects TRBV11-2 to TRBJ1-4; possibly TRBD1 for D (5 bases). The CDR3 has 14 amino acids. V shed 5 bases and J shed 7 bases, with 14 bases lying between them. Germline CDR1 SGHAT, CDR2 FQNNGV. DNA of the CDR3: TGTGCCAGCAGCGCCCGACAGCAATCTGAAAAACTGTTTTTT. Its protein is CASSARQQSEKLFF.

This clone was observed a handful of times. V gene TRBV7-2 combines with J gene TRBJ2-5; D may be TRBD1 (6 bases). Germline assignment: CDR1 SGHTA and CDR2 FQGNSA. This CDR3 has 15 amino acids. The ends were cut back, 4 bases at V and 2 bases at J, with 14 bases in the middle. The CDR3 sequence: CASSSHREFQETQYF. The DNA of the CDR3 is TGTGCCAGCAGCTCACACAGGGAATTTCAAGAGACCCAGTACTTC. The full variable domain, its missing parts supplied by reference TRBV7-2 and TRBJ2-5, is GAGVSQSPSNKVTEKGKDVELRCDPISGHTALYWYRQSLGQGLEFLIYFQGNSAPDKSGLPSDRFSAERTGGSVSTLTIQRTQQEDSAVYLCASSSHREFQETQYFGPGTRLLVL.

V and J are TRBV18 and TRBJ2-1; TRBD1 might be the D (6 bases). V lost 3 bases, J lost 3 bases, and 15 bases lay in between. Germline-derived CDR1 and CDR2 are KGHSH and LQKENI. The CDR3 is 16 amino acids. The CDR3 bases are TGTGCCAGCTCACCCCTATCAGCAGGGGACTACAATGAGCAGTTCTTC. Protein product: CASSPLSAGDYNEQFF.

This chain uses TRBV27 with TRBJ2-1; TRBD2 aligns across 8 bases. This CDR3 spans 15 amino acids. The V and J ends lost 7 bases and 9 bases, in that order; junction bases with no gene match: 14. Germline V CDR1 and CDR2: MNHEY, SMNVEV (reference sequence). In DNA form, the CDR3 reads TGTGCCAGCACCCCCGAGATAGCGGGGTCGACTGAGCAGTTCTTC. Its protein is CASTPEIAGSTEQFF.

The chain couples TRBV5-4 to TRBJ1-6, with TRBD1 as a possible D gene (5 bases). The CDR3 runs 16 residues. The V gene lost 0 bases and the J gene lost 7 bases, with 14 bases spanning the gap. Germline assignment: CDR1 SGHNT and CDR2 YYREEE (reference sequence). CDR3 DNA: TGTGCCAGCAGCTTGGGGTCGGTTGGGGCAAATTCACCCCTCCACTTT. This sequence encodes CASSLGSVGANSPLHF.

The V and J genes are TRBV7-8 and TRBJ2-7; 8 bases match TRBD1. V lost 4 bases to trimming and J lost 6 bases; unmatched junction nucleotides: 8. The germline CDR1 and CDR2 sequences are SGHVS and FQNEAQ. The CDR3 totals 14 residues. The CDR3 bases are TGTGCCAGCAGCTATTTTGACAGGGGTGGCGAGCAGTACTTC. This sequence encodes CASSYFDRGGEQYF.

The rearrangement joins TRBV25-1 to TRBJ1-6; the D gene is possibly TRBD1 (6 bases). V dropped 6 bases and J dropped 7 bases, with 13 bases sitting between them. Germline V gene sequence: CDR1 MGHDK, CDR2 SYGVNS. The CDR3 spans 14 residues. Here the CDR3 reads CASREDRENSPLHF. In DNA, the CDR3 is TGTGCCAGCAGAGAGGACAGAGAGAATTCACCCCTCCACTTT.

The CDR3 loop is CASSQSLLAGSAGELFF. As DNA, the CDR3 is TGTGCCAGCAGCCAATCCTTGCTAGCGGGTTCGGCCGGGGAGCTGTTTTTT. This chain joins TRBV3-1 (or the pseudogene TRBV3-2) and TRBJ2-2, with 8 positions matching TRBD2. The germline V gene has CDR1 LGHDT and CDR2 YNNKEL (reference sequence). The CDR3 is made up of 17 amino acids. J lost 6 bases, V lost 2 bases, and 11 bases had no gene match.

The chain is built from TRBV5-4 and TRBJ2-2; 9 nucleotides align to TRBD1. CDR1 SGHNT and CDR2 YYREEE come from the germline V gene (reference sequence). The CDR3 sequence is 17 residues long. With 3 bases clipped from V and 3 bases from J, the junction kept 9 bases outside the gene matches. The CDR3 sequence: CASSSMGWDRDTGELFF. CDR3 nucleotides: TGTGCCAGCAGCTCGATGGGATGGGACAGGGACACCGGGGAGCTGTTTTTT.

The count of this clone is one. This chain connects TRBV2 to TRBJ1-6; possibly TRBD1 for D (6 bases). V was shortened by 6 bases and J by 10 bases, with 19 bases between the two germline ends. The CDR3 is 15 residues long. Germline V lookup: CDR1 SNHLY, CDR2 FYNNEI. CDR3 amino acids: CASRYTGTRESPLHF. The CDR3 DNA reads TGTGCCAGCAGGTACACCGGGACACGGGAATCACCCCTCCACTTT.

The V gene is TRBV4-3, the J gene TRBJ2-5, with D tentatively TRBD2 (6 bases). Germline-derived CDR1 and CDR2 are LGHNA and YSLEER. V shed 1 base and J shed 3 bases, with 18 bases lying between them. This CDR3 is built from 17 residues. The CDR3 sequence is CASSQGVTGLEEETQYF. The CDR3 DNA is TGCGCCAGCAGCCAAGGGGTCACGGGACTCGAGGAAGAGACCCAGTACTTC.

The chain couples TRBV9 to TRBJ1-4; 9 positions match TRBD1. The CDR3 spans 13 residues. Germline CDR1 is SGDLS and CDR2 is YYNGEE. V lost 3 bases and J lost 8; bases outside the gene matches: 2. CDR3 loop: CASSGDRDEKLFF. The CDR3 DNA reads TGTGCCAGCAGCGGGGACAGGGACGAAAAACTGTTTTTT.

The V gene is TRBV19, the J gene TRBJ2-2; D call uncertain. Germline CDR1 is LNHDA and CDR2 is SQIVND (reference sequence). The germline V and J ends were trimmed by 4 bases and 1 base, with 4 bases remaining between them. This CDR3 spans 13 amino acids. The CDR3 region has the DNA TGTGCCAGTAGTACAGGGAACACCGGGGAGCTGTTTTTT. Its protein product is CASSTGNTGELFF.

This clone occurred once. The chain links TRBV14 to TRBJ1-1; D ambiguous. Germline V gives CDR1 SGHDN, CDR2 FVKESK. CDR3 length equals 13 residues. V was clipped by 1 base and J by 4 bases, with 7 bases between them. CDR3 sequence reads: CASSQVLFTEAFF. DNA for the CDR3: TGTGCCAGCAGCCAAGTTTTATTCACTGAAGCTTTCTTT. Combining the CDR3 with reference TRBV14 and TRBJ1-1 gives the whole variable domain EAGVTQFPSHSVIEKGQTVTLRCDPISGHDNLYWYRRVMGKEIKFLLHFVKESKQDESGMPNNRFLAERTGGTYSTLKVQPAELEDSGVYFCASSQVLFTEAFFGQGTRLTVV.

The V gene is TRBV3-1 (or the pseudogene TRBV3-2), the J gene TRBJ1-6; the match to TRBD1 covers 8 bases. The length of the CDR3 is 15 residues. Looked up from germline, CDR1 is LGHDT and CDR2 is YNNKEL (reference sequence). V lost 8 bases and J lost 4; bases outside the gene matches: 7. For the CDR3, the DNA is TGTGCCAGCGGTGGGACAGGTCTTTATAATTCACCCCTCCACTTT. Encoded protein: CASGGTGLYNSPLHF.

The chain uses TRBV9 and TRBJ1-2; 7 bases fit TRBD1. V shed 5 bases and J 4 bases; nucleotides not matched to a gene: 5. Germline CDR1 is SGDLS and CDR2 is YYNGEE. The CDR3 is 13 residues long. For the CDR3, the DNA is TGTGCCAGCAGGGGACAGCTGGGCTATGGCTACACCTTC. The encoded protein is CASRGQLGYGYTF.

This clone was counted once. This chain connects TRBV6-5 to TRBJ1-1; D call uncertain. The germline V gene encodes CDR1 MNHEY and CDR2 SVGAGI. This CDR3 region has 13 residues. V dropped 6 bases and J dropped 1 base, with 9 bases sitting between them. The CDR3 is CASRQTQNTEAFF. CDR3 in DNA: TGTGCCAGCAGGCAGACACAGAACACTGAAGCTTTCTTT.

The V call is TRBV6-5, the J call TRBJ2-7; D is perhaps TRBD2 (5 bases). Germline V CDR1 and CDR2: MNHEY, SVGAGI. This CDR3 has 14 residues. Trimming removed 2 bases from V and 0 bases from J, with 8 bases in between. The CDR3 region is CASSYKRNSYEQYF. The CDR3 DNA follows: TGTGCCAGCAGTTACAAGCGGAACTCCTACGAGCAGTACTTC.

The CDR3 sequence is CASSTGHLSSYNEQFF. CDR3 sequence (DNA): TGTGCCAGCAGTACGGGACACCTGAGCTCCTACAATGAGCAGTTCTTC. J is TRBJ2-1 and V is TRBV6-2 or TRBV6-3, with D possibly TRBD1 on 6 matching bases. Germline CDR1 MNHEY, CDR2 SVGEGT. V lost 5 bases to trimming and J lost 0 bases, with 14 bases between them. The CDR3 has 16 residues.

The chain links TRBV5-1 to TRBJ2-2; 11 positions agree with TRBD1. The CDR3 spans 16 residues. The germline gives CDR1 SGHRS, CDR2 YFSETQ. V dropped 0 bases and J dropped 5; count of bases not matched to a gene: 3. CDR3 in DNA: TGCGCCAGCAGCTTGGCCGGGACAGGGGGGACCGGGGAGCTGTTTTTT. This translates into CASSLAGTGGTGELFF.

The chain has TRBV14 and TRBJ2-2, with 13 nucleotides matching TRBD2. The V gene's germline CDR1 is SGHDN and CDR2 FVKESK. V shed 8 bases and J 2 bases; nucleotides not matched to a gene: 8. The CDR3 runs 17 residues. The CDR3 bases are TGTGCCAGCGGGGGGACTAGCGGGGCCTTAAACACCGGGGAGCTGTTTTTT. It codes for CASGGTSGALNTGELFF.

This chain uses TRBV5-1 with TRBJ2-7; TRBD1 agrees at 10 bases. From germline, CDR1 is SGHRS and CDR2 YFSETQ. The V gene end was trimmed by 3 bases and the J gene end by 6 bases; junction bases not matched to a gene: 3. This CDR3 spans 13 amino acids. The CDR3 region is CASSWTGGVEQYF. The DNA for the CDR3 is TGCGCCAGCAGCTGGACAGGGGGGGTCGAGCAGTACTTC.

The V call is TRBV6-2 or TRBV6-3, the J call TRBJ2-1; TRBD2 matches at 10 bases. J was trimmed by 5 bases and V by 5 bases; bases with no gene match: 6. This CDR3 is built from 15 residues. In germline, CDR1 is MNHEY, CDR2 SVGEGT. CDR3 DNA: TGTGCCAGCAGTCTCGGGACTAGCGTGAACAATGAGCAGTTCTTC. It specifies CASSLGTSVNNEQFF.

The count of this clone is one. The V and J genes are TRBV6-6 and TRBJ1-4, with D perhaps TRBD1 (5 bases). V lost 6 bases, J lost 4 bases, and 12 bases lay in between. Germline V gene data show CDR1 as MNHNY and CDR2 as SVGAGI (reference sequence). The CDR3 loop spans 14 amino acids. The CDR3 region has the DNA TGTGCCAGCAGGTGGGGGGATCGTAATGAAAAACTGTTTTTT. Its protein product is CASRWGDRNEKLFF.

This clone came up a few times. This rearrangement joins TRBV19 to TRBJ1-1; D is unclear. Per germline, CDR1 LNHDA and CDR2 SQIVND (reference sequence). This CDR3 comprises 17 residues. Trimming took 5 bases from V and 1 from J, leaving 20 bases between them. CDR3 protein: CASSPRESRMTNTEAFF. DNA for the CDR3: TGTGCCAGTAGTCCCCGGGAAAGTCGAATGACGAACACTGAAGCTTTCTTT. The whole variable domain, filled in from reference TRBV19 and TRBJ1-1, reads DGGITQSPKYLFRKEGQNVTLSCEQNLNHDAMYWYRQDPGQGLRLIYYSQIVNDFQKGDIAEGYSVSREKKESFPLTVTSAQKNPTAFYLCASSPRESRMTNTEAFFGQGTRLTVV.

The rearrangement joins TRBV3-1 (or the pseudogene TRBV3-2) to TRBJ1-5; 8 positions agree with TRBD1. V dropped 1 base and J dropped 3; count of bases not matched to a gene: 5. Germline CDR1 is LGHDT and CDR2 is YNNKEL (reference sequence). CDR3 length equals 16 residues. CDR3 nucleotide sequence: TGTGCCAGCAGCCAAGGGACAGGGTTTAACAATCAGCCCCAGCATTTT. This sequence encodes CASSQGTGFNNQPQHF.